This passage covers 5 T cell receptor beta chains from one sample sequenced in a study of neurological immune-mediated disorders. In TCRdb, the 5' RACE reads were re-called with MiXCR into one record per CDR3 protein. This repertoire shows 64,000 or so distinct CDR3 sequences, approximately 10% found once; its top ten account for 9.5% to 10%. Time point here: longitudinal time-point 1 (baseline). Sequenced sample: PBMCs. The receptors were gathered from a young man in good health.

This clonotype was seen many times. V is TRBV2 and J is TRBJ2-1, with 7 bases that match TRBD2. V shed 6 bases, J shed 3 bases, and the junction held 5 bases outside the gene matches. Germline V gene sequence: CDR1 SNHLY, CDR2 FYNNEI. The CDR3 is 14 amino acids. CDR3 in DNA: TGTGCCAGCAGACCGGGACTAAACTACAATGAGCAGTTCTTC. Translated, it gives CASRPGLNYNEQFF.

In its sample, this clonotype was seen many times. This chain connects TRBV5-1 to TRBJ1-5, with D perhaps matching TRBD1 (5 bases). V was clipped by 0 bases and J by 0 bases, with 7 bases between them. Germline CDR1 reads SGHRS; CDR2 reads YFSETQ. This CDR3 is 15 amino acids long. Written as DNA, the CDR3 is TGCGCCAGCAGCTTGGTTGGGGGTAGCAATCAGCCCCAGCATTTT. Translated, it gives CASSLVGGSNQPQHF.

This clonotype was observed many times. The chain couples TRBV27 to TRBJ2-7, with a possible D match to TRBD1 (6 bases). Looked up from germline, CDR1 is MNHEY and CDR2 is SMNVEV (reference sequence). This CDR3 is 13 amino acids long. Trimming left V 6 bases short and J 3 bases short, with 12 bases between. The CDR3 here is CASSIGQNYEQYF. The DNA for the CDR3 is TGTGCCAGCAGCATCGGACAGAACTACGAGCAGTACTTC.

This clonotype occurred many times. This chain joins TRBV5-1 and TRBJ2-5, with D hard to call. Germline values: CDR1 SGHRS, CDR2 YFSETQ. The V end was cut by 0 bases, the J end by 2 bases, with 2 bases between. The CDR3 loop spans 12 amino acids. CDR3 bases: TGCGCCAGCAGCTTGGGACAAGAGACCCAGTACTTC. Residues: CASSLGQETQYF. The entire variable domain, with the rest obtained from reference TRBV5-1 and TRBJ2-5, is as follows: KAGVTQTPRYLIKTRGQQVTLSCSPISGHRSVSWYQQTPGQGLQFLFEYFSETQRNKGNFPGRFSGRQFSNSRSEMNVSTLELGDSALYLCASSLGQETQYFGPGTRLLVL.

This clonotype was observed at least ten times. The gene calls are TRBV7-9 and TRBJ1-1, with unresolved D. Trimming stripped 3 bases from V and 3 bases from J, with 5 bases between. The germline gives CDR1 SEHNR, CDR2 FQNEAQ (reference sequence). The CDR3 spans 12 residues. The CDR3 DNA follows: TGTGCCAGCAGCTTTGTGGACACTGAAGCTTTCTTT. Residues: CASSFVDTEAFF. The whole variable domain, filled in from reference TRBV7-9 and TRBJ1-1, reads DTGVSQNPRHKITKRGQNVTFRCDPISEHNRLYWYRQTLGQGPEFLTYFQNEAQLEKSRLLSDRFSAERPKGSFSTLEIQRTEQGDSAMYLCASSFVDTEAFFGQGTRLTVV.